This is a list of T cell receptor beta chains from one sample in a study of Ad26.COV2.S vaccination and SARS-CoV-2 variants. Produced via immunoSEQ multiplex PCR; TCRdb's table is partial and in-frame only. The sample has 410,000 or so clones, about 90% seen once; the top ten hold roughly 1.7%. The source material was peripheral blood, sampled in a trial of Ad26.COV2.S vaccine versus placebo. The receptor source for this set is a person aged 18-65 years who received the Ad26.COV2.S COVID-19 vaccine or a placebo. Each CDR3 is given with its conserved first and last residue. D genes are given only for firm matches. Clone size is shown for a subset of rows, as once, few, many or a class of expanded clone.

v_call	j_call	d_call	clone_size	cdr3_aa	cdr3_nt
TRBV2	TRBJ2-3	.	.	CASSEPLSVGADTQYF	TGTGCCAGCAGTGAACCCCTAAGCGTTGGGGCAGATACGCAGTATTTT
TRBV4-3	TRBJ1-1	.	.	CASSQTDGGAEAFF	TGCGCCAGCAGCCAAACGGACGGGGGGGCTGAAGCTTTCTTT
TRBV27	TRBJ1-1	.	.	CASRAAGGVTEAFF	TGTGCCAGCAGGGCGGCGGGCGGTGTCACTGAAGCTTTCTTT
TRBV19	TRBJ1-6	TRBD1	once	CASSSFGTGSESLHF	TGTGCCAGTAGTAGCTTCGGGACAGGGAGTGAATCCCTCCACTTT
TRBV9	TRBJ1-4	.	.	CASSLSTGNEKLFF	TGTGCCAGCAGCCTGTCCACAGGGAATGAAAAACTGTTTTTT
TRBV9	TRBJ2-2	.	once	CASSAPRAGASGELFF	TGTGCCAGCAGCGCCCCCCGGGCGGGGGCTTCCGGGGAGCTGTTTTTT
TRBV28	TRBJ2-3	TRBD2	.	CASSPPPGTSFAYPTDTQYF	TGTGCCAGCAGTCCACCACCCGGGACTAGTTTCGCATATCCCACAGATACGCAGTATTTT
TRBV27	TRBJ2-1	.	once	CASSFPGHNNEQFF	TGTGCCAGCAGTTTCCCCGGACATAACAATGAGCAGTTCTTC
TRBV6-5	TRBJ2-5	.	.	CASSSRTVQETQYF	TGTGCCAGCAGTTCCCGGACTGTCCAAGAGACCCAGTACTTC
TRBV6-5	TRBJ2-7	.	.	CASRTETGQYF	TGTGCCAGCAGAACGGAAACGGGGCAGTACTTC
TRBV5-1	TRBJ1-4	.	.	CASSLRDGYSTEKLFF	TGCGCCAGCAGCTTACGGGACGGGTACTCTACCGAAAAACTGTTTTTT
TRBV7-9	TRBJ2-7	.	few	CASSLASRYEQYF	TGTGCCAGCAGCTTAGCCAGTCGGTACGAGCAGTACTTC
TRBV30	TRBJ1-4	TRBD1	.	CAWTTTGGTNEKLFF	TGTGCCTGGACCACAACAGGGGGTACTAATGAAAAACTGTTTTTT
TRBV28	TRBJ1-2	.	.	CASSLYKQQGGGGYTF	TGTGCCAGCAGTTTATATAAGCAACAGGGTGGAGGTGGCTACACCTTC
TRBV5-1	TRBJ2-3	.	.	CASSLKGGTTDTQYF	TGCGCCAGCAGCTTGAAGGGCGGGACCACAGATACGCAGTATTTT
TRBV18	TRBJ1-3	.	.	CASSPDRGPTGNTIYF	TGTGCCAGCTCACCCGACCGAGGACCTACAGGAAACACCATATATTTT
TRBV12-3/TRBV12-4	TRBJ2-5	.	.	CASSFSRGETQYF	TGTGCCAGCAGTTTTTCGAGGGGAGAGACCCAGTACTTC
TRBV27	TRBJ2-7	TRBD2	.	CASSTLSQRGVDEQYF	TGTGCCAGCAGTACTCTCTCTCAGCGGGGGGTTGACGAGCAGTACTTC
TRBV5-1	TRBJ2-5	.	.	CASSSQGLSETQYF	TGCGCCAGCAGCTCACAGGGTTTGTCGGAGACCCAGTACTTC
TRBV19	TRBJ2-6	.	.	CASSIQSVYSSGANVLTF	TGTGCCAGTAGTATACAATCCGTTTACAGCTCTGGGGCCAACGTCCTGACTTTC
TRBV6-5	TRBJ2-7	TRBD1	.	CASSYSTGAFYEQYF	TGTGCCAGCAGTTACTCGACAGGGGCATTCTACGAGCAGTACTTC
TRBV5-4	TRBJ2-7	.	.	CASSRGYEQYF	TGTGCCAGCAGCAGGGGTTACGAGCAGTACTTC
TRBV2	TRBJ1-2	TRBD1	.	CASSLQGNYGYTF	TGTGCCAGCAGCCTACAGGGGAACTATGGCTACACCTTC
TRBV20-1	TRBJ1-2	.	.	CSASWQHYGYTF	TGCAGTGCTAGTTGGCAGCATTATGGCTACACCTTC
TRBV19	TRBJ1-5	.	.	CASSSPTYRSNQPQHF	TGTGCCAGTAGTTCGCCGACATACCGTAGCAATCAGCCCCAGCATTTT
TRBV12-3/TRBV12-4	TRBJ2-3	.	.	CASNAGGPDTQYF	TGTGCCAGCAACGCCGGGGGGCCGGATACGCAGTATTTT
TRBV12-3/TRBV12-4	TRBJ2-3	.	.	CASSLGGPDTQYF	TGTGCCAGCAGTTTAGGGGGCCCAGATACGCAGTATTTT
TRBV28	TRBJ1-3	.	.	CASSLWGAGGNTIYF	TGTGCCAGCAGTTTATGGGGGGCGGGTGGAAACACCATATATTTT
TRBV29-1	TRBJ2-3	TRBD1	.	CSVYLTGAPSTDTQYF	TGCAGCGTTTATCTTACAGGGGCGCCTAGCACAGATACGCAGTATTTT
TRBV20-1	TRBJ2-1	TRBD2	.	CSASGGGEQFF	TGCAGTGCTAGCGGGGGGGGTGAGCAGTTCTTC
TRBV7-9	TRBJ2-2	.	.	CASSLRGSNTGELFF	TGTGCCAGCAGCTTAAGGGGTTCGAACACCGGGGAGCTGTTTTTT
TRBV6-5	TRBJ1-1	TRBD1	.	CASRPTGQRGTEAFF	TGTGCCAGCAGGCCAACGGGACAGCGAGGCACTGAAGCTTTCTTT
TRBV18	TRBJ1-6	.	.	CASSAGSSYNSPLHF	TGTGCCAGCTCAGCAGGGAGCTCCTATAATTCACCCCTCCACTTT
TRBV24-1	TRBJ1-2	.	.	CATSDPGRNFYGYTF	TGTGCCACCAGTGACCCTGGACGGAACTTCTATGGCTACACCTTC
TRBV2	TRBJ1-2	TRBD1	.	CASRGDRVADGYTF	TGTGCCAGCAGAGGGGACAGGGTGGCAGACGGCTACACCTTC
TRBV7-2	TRBJ2-2	TRBD2	.	CASSLVLAGGLHGELFF	TGTGCCAGCAGCTTAGTACTAGCGGGGGGGCTCCACGGGGAGCTGTTTTTT
TRBV16	TRBJ2-1	TRBD2	.	CASSQPGTSGGARGNEQFF	TGTGCCAGCAGCCAACCAGGGACTAGCGGGGGGGCTCGAGGCAATGAGCAGTTCTTC
TRBV30	TRBJ2-4	.	.	CAWSRGGTSKNIQYF	TGTGCCTGGAGTCGAGGCGGGACAAGCAAAAACATTCAGTACTTC
TRBV4-3	TRBJ2-1	.	.	CASSQGLASYNEQFF	TGCGCCAGCAGCCAGGGCCTAGCCTCCTACAATGAGCAGTTCTTC
TRBV5-5	TRBJ1-2	.	.	CASSLVSQGGVGYTF	TGTGCCAGCAGCTTGGTGTCCCAGGGAGGAGTTGGCTACACCTTC
TRBV6-5	TRBJ2-5	.	.	CASRNGGAETQYF	TGTGCCAGCAGGAACGGGGGAGCAGAGACCCAGTACTTC
TRBV20-1	TRBJ1-6	TRBD1	.	CSASNPWTGDSPLHF	TGCAGTGCTAGTAATCCGTGGACAGGGGATTCACCCCTCCACTTT
TRBV10-1	TRBJ1-5	.	.	CASSDLFPSGNQPQHF	TGCGCCAGCAGTGACCTTTTCCCCTCAGGGAATCAGCCCCAGCATTTT
TRBV30	TRBJ2-1	.	.	CASGGTYYNEQFF	TGTGCCAGCGGAGGGACATACTACAATGAGCAGTTCTTC
TRBV7-2	TRBJ1-1	.	.	CASSQGGFGNTEAFF	TGTGCCAGCAGCCAAGGGGGTTTTGGGAACACTGAAGCTTTCTTT
TRBV19	TRBJ1-1	TRBD1	.	CASSDPGQGDTEAFF	TGTGCCAGTAGTGACCCCGGTCAGGGGGACACTGAAGCTTTCTTT
TRBV6-2/TRBV6-3	TRBJ2-1	.	.	CASSYSPDEQFF	TGTGCCAGCAGTTACTCGCCCGATGAGCAGTTCTTC
TRBV11-2	TRBJ1-6	.	.	CASSIHNSPLHF	TGTGCCAGCAGCATCCATAATTCACCCCTCCACTTT
TRBV28	TRBJ2-5	.	.	CASSYRTPKETQYF	TGTGCCAGCAGCTATCGGACACCTAAAGAGACCCAGTACTTC
TRBV11-2	TRBJ2-7	TRBD2	.	CASSPTSGVPYEQYF	TGTGCCAGCAGCCCTACTAGCGGGGTTCCCTACGAGCAGTACTTC
TRBV7-9	TRBJ2-7	.	.	CASRAPSLSDHEQYF	TGTGCCAGCAGGGCGCCCTCTCTGAGTGACCACGAGCAGTACTTC
TRBV10-1	TRBJ2-3	.	.	CASSRSLGGSTDTQYF	TGCGCCAGCAGCCGCTCGTTGGGGGGCTCGACAGATACGCAGTATTTT
TRBV4-3	TRBJ2-6	.	.	CASSSGSSGANVLTF	TGCGCCAGCAGCTCCGGGAGCTCTGGGGCCAACGTCCTGACTTTC